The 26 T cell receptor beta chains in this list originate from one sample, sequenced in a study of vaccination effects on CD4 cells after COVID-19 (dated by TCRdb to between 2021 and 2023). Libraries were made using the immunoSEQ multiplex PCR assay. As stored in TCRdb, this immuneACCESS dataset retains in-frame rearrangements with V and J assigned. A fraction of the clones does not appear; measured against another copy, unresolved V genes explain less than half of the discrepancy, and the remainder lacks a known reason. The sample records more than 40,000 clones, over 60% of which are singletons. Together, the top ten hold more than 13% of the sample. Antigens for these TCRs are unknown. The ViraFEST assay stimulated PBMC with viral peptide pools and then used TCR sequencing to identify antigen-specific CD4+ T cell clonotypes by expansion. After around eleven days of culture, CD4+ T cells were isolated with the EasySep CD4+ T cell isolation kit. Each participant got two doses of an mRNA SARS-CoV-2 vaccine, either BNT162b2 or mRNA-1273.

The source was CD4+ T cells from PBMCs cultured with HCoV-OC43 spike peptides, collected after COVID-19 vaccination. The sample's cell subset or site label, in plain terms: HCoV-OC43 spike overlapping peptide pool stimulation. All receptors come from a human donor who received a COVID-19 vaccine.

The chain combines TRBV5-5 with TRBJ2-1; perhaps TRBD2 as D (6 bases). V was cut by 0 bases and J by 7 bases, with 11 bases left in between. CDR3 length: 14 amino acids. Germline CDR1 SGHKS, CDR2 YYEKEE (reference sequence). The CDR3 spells CASSLEVGRNEQFF. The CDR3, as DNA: TGTGCCAGCAGCTTGGAGGTAGGGAGGAATGAGCAGTTCTTC.

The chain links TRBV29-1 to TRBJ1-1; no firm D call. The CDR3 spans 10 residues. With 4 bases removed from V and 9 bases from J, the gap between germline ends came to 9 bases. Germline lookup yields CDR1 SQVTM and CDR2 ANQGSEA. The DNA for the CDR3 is TGCAGCGTTGCGACGGAACAAGCTTTCTTT. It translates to CSVATEQAFF.

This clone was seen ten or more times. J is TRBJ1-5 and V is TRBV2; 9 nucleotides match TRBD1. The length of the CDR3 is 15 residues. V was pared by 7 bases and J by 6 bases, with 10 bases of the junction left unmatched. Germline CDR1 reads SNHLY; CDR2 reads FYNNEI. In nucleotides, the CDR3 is TGTGCCAGCACCCGGGACAGGGTTTTAGGTCAGCCCCAGCATTTT. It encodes CASTRDRVLGQPQHF.

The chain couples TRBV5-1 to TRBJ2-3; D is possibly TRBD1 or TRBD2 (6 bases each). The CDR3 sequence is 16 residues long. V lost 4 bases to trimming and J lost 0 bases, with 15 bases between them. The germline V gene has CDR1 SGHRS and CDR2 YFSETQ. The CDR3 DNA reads TGCGCCAGCAGCCGGGACGAAGGGGGGAGCACAGATACGCAGTATTTT. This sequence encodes CASSRDEGGSTDTQYF.

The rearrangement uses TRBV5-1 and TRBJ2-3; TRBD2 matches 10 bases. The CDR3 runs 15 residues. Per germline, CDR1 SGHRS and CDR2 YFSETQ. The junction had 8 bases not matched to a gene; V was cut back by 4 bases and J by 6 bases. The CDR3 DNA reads TGCGCCAGCAGCCCCGGGACTAGCGTGTCTGATACGCAGTATTTT. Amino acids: CASSPGTSVSDTQYF.

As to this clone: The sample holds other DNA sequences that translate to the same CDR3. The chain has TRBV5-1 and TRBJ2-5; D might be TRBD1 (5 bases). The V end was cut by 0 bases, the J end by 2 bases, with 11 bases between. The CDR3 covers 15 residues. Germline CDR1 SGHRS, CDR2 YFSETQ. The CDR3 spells CASSLAGRGQETQYF. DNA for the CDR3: TGCGCCAGCAGCTTGGCCGGTAGGGGACAAGAGACCCAGTACTTC.

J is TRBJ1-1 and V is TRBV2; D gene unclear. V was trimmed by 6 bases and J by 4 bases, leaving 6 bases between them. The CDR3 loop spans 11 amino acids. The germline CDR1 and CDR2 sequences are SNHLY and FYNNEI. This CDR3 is CASRISTEAFF. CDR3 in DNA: TGTGCCAGCAGGATATCCACTGAAGCTTTCTTT.

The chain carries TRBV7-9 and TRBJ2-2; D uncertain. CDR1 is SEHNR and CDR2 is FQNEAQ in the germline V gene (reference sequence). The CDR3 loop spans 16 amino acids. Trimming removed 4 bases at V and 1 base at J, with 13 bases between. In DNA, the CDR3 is TGTGCCAGCAGCTCGTCCCGTCCCGAGAACACCGGGGAGCTGTTTTTT. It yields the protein CASSSSRPENTGELFF.

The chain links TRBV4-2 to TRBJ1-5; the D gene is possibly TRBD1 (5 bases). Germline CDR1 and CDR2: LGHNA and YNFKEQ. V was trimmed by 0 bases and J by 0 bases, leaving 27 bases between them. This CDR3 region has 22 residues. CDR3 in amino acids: CASSQDLTGWGKWENSNQPQHF. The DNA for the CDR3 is TGTGCCAGCAGCCAAGATCTCACAGGATGGGGAAAATGGGAAAATAGCAATCAGCCCCAGCATTTT.

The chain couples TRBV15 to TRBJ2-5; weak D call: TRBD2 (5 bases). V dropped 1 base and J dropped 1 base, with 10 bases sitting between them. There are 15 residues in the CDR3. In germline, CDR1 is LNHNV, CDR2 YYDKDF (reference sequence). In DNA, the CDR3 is TGTGCCACCAGCAGAGTCGGGGTACTCCAAGAGACCCAGTACTTC. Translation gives CATSRVGVLQETQYF.

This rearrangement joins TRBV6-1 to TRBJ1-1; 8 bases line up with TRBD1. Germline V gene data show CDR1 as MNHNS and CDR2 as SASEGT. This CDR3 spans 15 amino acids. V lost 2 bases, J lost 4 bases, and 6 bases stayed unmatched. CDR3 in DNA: TGTGCCAGCAGTGAATCGGCAGGGGGCGGCACTGAAGCTTTCTTT. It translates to CASSESAGGGTEAFF.

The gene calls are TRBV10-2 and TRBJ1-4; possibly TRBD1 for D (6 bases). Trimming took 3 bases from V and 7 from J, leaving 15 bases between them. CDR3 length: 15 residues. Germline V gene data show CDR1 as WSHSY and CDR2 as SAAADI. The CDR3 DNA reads TGCGCCAGCAGTGACTCACAGGGAAGCACTGAAAAACTGTTTTTT. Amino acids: CASSDSQGSTEKLFF.

CDR3 DNA: TGTGCCAGCAGCCAATTTGCGACATACCCAATTTACACTGAAGCTTTCTTT. This gives the protein CASSQFATYPIYTEAFF. This chain joins TRBV16 and TRBJ1-1, with D uncertain. Germline values: CDR1 KGHSY, CDR2 FQNENV. V was shortened by 1 base and J by 3 bases, with 18 bases between the two germline ends. The CDR3 extends over 17 amino acids.

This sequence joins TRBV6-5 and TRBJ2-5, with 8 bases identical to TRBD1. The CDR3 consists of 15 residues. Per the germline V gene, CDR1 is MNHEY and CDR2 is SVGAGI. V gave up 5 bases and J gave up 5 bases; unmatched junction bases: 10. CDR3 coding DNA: TGTGCCAGCAGTACCAACCCCAGGGGGCGCGAGACCCAGTACTTC. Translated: CASSTNPRGRETQYF.

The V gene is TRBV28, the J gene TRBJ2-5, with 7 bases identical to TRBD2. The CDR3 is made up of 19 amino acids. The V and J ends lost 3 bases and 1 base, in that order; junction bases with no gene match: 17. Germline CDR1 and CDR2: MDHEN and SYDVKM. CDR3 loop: CASSFWPGDLAEAQETQYF. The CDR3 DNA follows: TGTGCCAGCAGTTTCTGGCCGGGCGATCTAGCGGAGGCCCAAGAGACCCAGTACTTC.

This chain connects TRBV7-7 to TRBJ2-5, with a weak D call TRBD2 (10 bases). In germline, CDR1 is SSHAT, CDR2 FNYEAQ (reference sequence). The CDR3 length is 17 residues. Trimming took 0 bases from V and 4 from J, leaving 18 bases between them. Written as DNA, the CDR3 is TGTGCCAGCAGCTTAGCACTAGCGGGGACAGGGAGAGAGACCCAGTACTTC. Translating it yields CASSLALAGTGRETQYF.

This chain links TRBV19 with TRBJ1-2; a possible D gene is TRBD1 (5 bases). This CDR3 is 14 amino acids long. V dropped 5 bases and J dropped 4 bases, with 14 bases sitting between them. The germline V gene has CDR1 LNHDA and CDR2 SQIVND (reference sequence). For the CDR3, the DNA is TGTGCCAGTAGTTCCAGGGTTTTAGGCTATGGCTACACCTTC. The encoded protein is CASSSRVLGYGYTF.

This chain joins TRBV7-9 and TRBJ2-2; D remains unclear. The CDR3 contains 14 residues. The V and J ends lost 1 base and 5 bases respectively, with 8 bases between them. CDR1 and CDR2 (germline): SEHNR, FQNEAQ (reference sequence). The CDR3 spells CASSLDSVTGELFF. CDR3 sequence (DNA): TGTGCCAGCAGCTTAGATTCGGTGACCGGGGAGCTGTTTTTT.

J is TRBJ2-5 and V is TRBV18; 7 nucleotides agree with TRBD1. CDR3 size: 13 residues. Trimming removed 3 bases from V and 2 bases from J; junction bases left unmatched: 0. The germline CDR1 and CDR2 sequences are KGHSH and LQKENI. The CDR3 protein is CASSPGQQETQYF. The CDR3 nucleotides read TGTGCCAGCTCACCGGGACAGCAAGAGACCCAGTACTTC.

The CDR3 nucleotides read TGTGCCACCAGTGGGGGGACAGGGGGCGGGATGAACACTGAAGCTTTCTTT. As protein: CATSGGTGGGMNTEAFF. The rearrangement links TRBV24-1 to TRBJ1-1; 12 bases agree with TRBD1. Germline assignment: CDR1 KGHDR and CDR2 SFDVKD. The CDR3 runs 17 residues. Unmatched junction bases numbered 6, after V lost 5 bases and J lost 0 bases.

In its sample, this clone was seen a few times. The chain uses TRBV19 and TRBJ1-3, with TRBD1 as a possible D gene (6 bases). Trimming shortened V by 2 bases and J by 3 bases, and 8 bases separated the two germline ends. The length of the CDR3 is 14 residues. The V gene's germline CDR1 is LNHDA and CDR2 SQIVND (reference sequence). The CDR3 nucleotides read TGTGCCAGTAGTATAAGGACAGATGGAAACACCATATATTTT. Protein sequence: CASSIRTDGNTIYF.

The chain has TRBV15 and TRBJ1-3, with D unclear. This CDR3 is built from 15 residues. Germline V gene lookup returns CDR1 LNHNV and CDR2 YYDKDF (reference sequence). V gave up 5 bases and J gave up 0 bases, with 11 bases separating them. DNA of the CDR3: TGTGCCACCAGCTTCCCTCAAGTCTCTGGAAACACCATATATTTT. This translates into CATSFPQVSGNTIYF.

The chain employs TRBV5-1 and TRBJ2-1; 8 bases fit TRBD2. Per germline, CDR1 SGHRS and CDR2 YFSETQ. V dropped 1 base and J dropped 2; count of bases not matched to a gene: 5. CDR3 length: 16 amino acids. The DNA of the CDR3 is TGCGCCAGCAGCTTGTGGTCGGGAGGGACCTACAATGAGCAGTTCTTC. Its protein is CASSLWSGGTYNEQFF.

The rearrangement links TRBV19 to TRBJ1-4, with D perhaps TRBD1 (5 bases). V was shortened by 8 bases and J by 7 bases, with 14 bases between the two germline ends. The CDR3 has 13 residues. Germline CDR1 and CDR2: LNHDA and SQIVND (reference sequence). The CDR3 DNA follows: TGTGCCAGTGTGGGGCGGACCGTTGAAAAACTGTTTTTT. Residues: CASVGRTVEKLFF.

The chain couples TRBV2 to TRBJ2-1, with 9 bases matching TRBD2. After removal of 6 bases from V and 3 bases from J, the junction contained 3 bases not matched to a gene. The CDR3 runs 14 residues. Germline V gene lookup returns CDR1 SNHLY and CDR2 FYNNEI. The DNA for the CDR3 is TGTGCCAGCAGGGGACTAGCTGACTACAATGAGCAGTTCTTC. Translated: CASRGLADYNEQFF.

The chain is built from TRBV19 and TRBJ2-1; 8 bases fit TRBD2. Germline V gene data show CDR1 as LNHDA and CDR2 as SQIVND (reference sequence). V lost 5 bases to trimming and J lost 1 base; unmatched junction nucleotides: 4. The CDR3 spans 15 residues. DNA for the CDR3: TGTGCCAGTAGTGCCAGCGGGAGATCCTACAATGAGCAGTTCTTC. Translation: CASSASGRSYNEQFF.